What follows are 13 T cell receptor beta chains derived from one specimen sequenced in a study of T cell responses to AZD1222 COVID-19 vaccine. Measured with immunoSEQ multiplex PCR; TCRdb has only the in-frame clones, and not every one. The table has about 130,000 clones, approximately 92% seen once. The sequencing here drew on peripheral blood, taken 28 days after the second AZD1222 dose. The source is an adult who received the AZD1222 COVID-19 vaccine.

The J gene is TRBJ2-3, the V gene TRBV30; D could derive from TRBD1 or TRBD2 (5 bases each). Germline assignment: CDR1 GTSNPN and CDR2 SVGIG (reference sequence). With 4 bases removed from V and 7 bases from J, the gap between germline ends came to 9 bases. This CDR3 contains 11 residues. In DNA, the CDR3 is TGTGCCTGGAACCGGGGCAATACGCAGTATTTT. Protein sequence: CAWNRGNTQYF.

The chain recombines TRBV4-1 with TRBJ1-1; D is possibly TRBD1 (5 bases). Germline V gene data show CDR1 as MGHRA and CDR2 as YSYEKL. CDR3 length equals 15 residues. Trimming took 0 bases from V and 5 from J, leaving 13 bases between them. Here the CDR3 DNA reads TGCGCCAGCAGCCAAGAGATAGGGGAGGGGACTGAAGCTTTCTTT. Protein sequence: CASSQEIGEGTEAFF.

CDR3 DNA: TGTGCCAGCAACCTTGACAGGCCTTACGAGCAGTACTTC. Its translation is CASNLDRPYEQYF. The chain joins TRBV6-5 to TRBJ2-7; weak D call: TRBD1 (6 bases). The CDR3 runs 13 residues. Deletions cut 7 bases from V and 4 bases from J, with 14 bases between. Germline assignment: CDR1 MNHEY and CDR2 SVGAGI.

The CDR3 region has the DNA TGTGCCAGTAGTATGTTTACTGAAGCTTTCTTT. Its protein product is CASSMFTEAFF. V usage is TRBV19 and J usage is TRBJ1-1; D gene ambiguous. Germline CDR1 LNHDA, CDR2 SQIVND (reference sequence). CDR3 length: 11 amino acids. The V and J ends lost 3 bases and 5 bases respectively, with 4 bases between them.

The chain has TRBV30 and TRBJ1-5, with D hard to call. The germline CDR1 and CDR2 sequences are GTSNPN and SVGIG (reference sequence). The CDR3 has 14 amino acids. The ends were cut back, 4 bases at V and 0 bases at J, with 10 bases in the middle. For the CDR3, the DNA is TGTGCCTGGAATCGGGTGGGTAGCAATCAGCCCCAGCATTTT. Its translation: CAWNRVGSNQPQHF.

The CDR3 sequence is CASSYSGTGIEKQYF. CDR3 bases: TGTGCCAGCAGTTACTCCGGGACAGGGATCGAGAAGCAGTACTTC. The V and J genes are TRBV6-5 and TRBJ2-7; 9 nucleotides match TRBD1. The CDR3 contains 15 residues. J lost 8 bases, V lost 0 bases, and 8 bases had no gene match. Germline V CDR1 and CDR2: MNHEY, SVGAGI.

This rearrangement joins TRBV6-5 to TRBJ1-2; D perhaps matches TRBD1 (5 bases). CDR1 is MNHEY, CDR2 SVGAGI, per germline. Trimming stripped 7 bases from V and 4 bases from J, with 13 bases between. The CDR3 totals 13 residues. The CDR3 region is CASTPGGVYGYTF. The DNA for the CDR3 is TGTGCCAGCACCCCGGGGGGGGTCTATGGCTACACCTTC.

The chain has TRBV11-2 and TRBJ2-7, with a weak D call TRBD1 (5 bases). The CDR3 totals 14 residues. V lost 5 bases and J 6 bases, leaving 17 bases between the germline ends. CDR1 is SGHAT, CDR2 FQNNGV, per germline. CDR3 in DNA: TGTGCCAGCAGCCCTTTGCAGGGTCGCGGCGAGCAGTACTTC. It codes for CASSPLQGRGEQYF.

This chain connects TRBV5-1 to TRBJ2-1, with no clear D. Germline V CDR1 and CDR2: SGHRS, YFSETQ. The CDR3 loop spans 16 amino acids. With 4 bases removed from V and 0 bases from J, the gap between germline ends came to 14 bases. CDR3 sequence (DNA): TGCGCCAGCAGCGAGGTTATACCTATCTCCTACAATGAGCAGTTCTTC. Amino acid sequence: CASSEVIPISYNEQFF.

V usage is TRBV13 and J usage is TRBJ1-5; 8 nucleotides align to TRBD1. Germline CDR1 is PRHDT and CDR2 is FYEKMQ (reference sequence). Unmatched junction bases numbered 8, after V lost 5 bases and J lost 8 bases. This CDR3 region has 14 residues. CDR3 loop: CASSASGTGEPQHF. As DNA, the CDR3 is TGTGCCAGCAGCGCTTCCGGGACAGGTGAGCCCCAGCATTTT.

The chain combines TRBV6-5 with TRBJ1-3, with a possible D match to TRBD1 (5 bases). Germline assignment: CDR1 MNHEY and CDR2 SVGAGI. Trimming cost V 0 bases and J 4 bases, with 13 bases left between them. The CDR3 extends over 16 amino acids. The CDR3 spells CASSYSRGLGGNTIYF. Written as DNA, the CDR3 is TGTGCCAGCAGTTACTCGCGGGGACTAGGAGGAAACACCATATATTTT.

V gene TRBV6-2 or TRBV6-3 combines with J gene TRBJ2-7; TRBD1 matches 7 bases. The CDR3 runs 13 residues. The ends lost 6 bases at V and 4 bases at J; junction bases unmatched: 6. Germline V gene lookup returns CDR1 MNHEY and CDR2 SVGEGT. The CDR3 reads CASSGTVWYEQYF. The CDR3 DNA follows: TGTGCCAGCAGCGGGACAGTTTGGTACGAGCAGTACTTC.

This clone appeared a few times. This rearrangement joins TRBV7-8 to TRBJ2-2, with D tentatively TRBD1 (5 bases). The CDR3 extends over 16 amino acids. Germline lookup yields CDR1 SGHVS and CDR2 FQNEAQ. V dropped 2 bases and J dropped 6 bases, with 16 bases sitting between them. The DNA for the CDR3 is TGTGCCAGCAGCTTAAGGCAGGGCTCTCAAGCCGGGGAGCTGTTTTTT. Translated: CASSLRQGSQAGELFF.